Each of the 4 T cell receptor beta chains below was sequenced from the same sample in a study of blood T cell repertoires in COVID-19 (dated by TCRdb to the early 2020s). The library was prepared using the immunoSEQ multiplex PCR assay. The table comes from immuneACCESS by way of TCRdb, which keeps in-frame sequences with V and J called. Part of the clones is missing from these tables; in studies checked, under half for an unresolved V gene and the rest for unknown reasons. For this sample there are tens of thousands of clones; approximately 84% appear just once. The top ten hold roughly 10% of the sample. Sequenced input: peripheral blood. The receptors derive from a man aged 70-80 years with active or convalescent COVID-19.

The chain links TRBV30 to TRBJ1-3; TRBD1 might be the D (5 bases). The V end lost 7 bases, the J end lost 2 bases, and 12 bases lay between the germline ends. Germline V gene data show CDR1 as GTSNPN and CDR2 as SVGIG (reference sequence). The CDR3 is 13 residues long. The DNA for the CDR3 is TGTGCCTATCAGGGTATAACTGGAAACACCATATATTTT. It yields the protein CAYQGITGNTIYF. Using reference TRBV30 and TRBJ1-3 for the parts outside the CDR3, the full variable domain is SQTIHQWPATLVQPVGSPLSLECTVEGTSNPNLYWYRQAAGRGLQLLFYSVGIGQISSEVPQNLSASRPQDRQFILSSKKLLLSDSGFYLCAYQGITGNTIYFGEGSWLTVV.

A single count supports this clone. This chain joins TRBV11-3 and TRBJ2-1; maybe TRBD1 (6 bases). V gave up 4 bases and J gave up 0 bases, with 10 bases separating them. In germline, CDR1 is SGHNT, CDR2 YENEEA. This CDR3 contains 15 residues. The CDR3: CASSSQGLSYNEQFF. The CDR3 nucleotides are TGTGCCAGCAGCTCACAGGGTCTCTCCTACAATGAGCAGTTCTTC.

The J gene is TRBJ2-1, the V gene TRBV6-5; TRBD1 agrees at 11 bases. Germline V gene sequence: CDR1 MNHEY, CDR2 SVGAGI. The CDR3 is 14 amino acids. V dropped 6 bases and J dropped 9; count of bases not matched to a gene: 7. CDR3 DNA sequence: TGTGCCAGCAGCCCCGGACAGGGGGCGTTTGAGCAGTTCTTC. Amino acid sequence: CASSPGQGAFEQFF.

The chain uses TRBV15 and TRBJ2-7; tentative D call: TRBD2 (6 bases). Germline V gives CDR1 LNHNV, CDR2 YYDKDF (reference sequence). Trimming pared 1 base from V and 3 bases from J, leaving 10 bases between. This CDR3 comprises 14 residues. The CDR3 DNA reads as TGTGCCACCAGCAGAGGAAATAGCGGCTACGAGCAGTACTTC. Its protein product is CATSRGNSGYEQYF. Together with reference TRBV15 and TRBJ2-7, the CDR3 gives the full variable domain: DAMVIQNPRYQVTQFGKPVTLSCSQTLNHNVMYWYQQKSSQAPKLLFHYYDKDFNNEADTPDNFQSRRPNTSFCFLDIRSPGLGDTAMYLCATSRGNSGYEQYFGPGTRLTVT.